Listed below are T cell receptor beta chains from one sample, sequenced in a study of human T cells and chemical hapten exposure. TCRdb processed the RACE reads anew with MiXCR; each CDR3 protein has one entry. The sample contains 130,000 or so distinct CDR3 sequences, approximately 9.1% of which appear only once. The sequenced sample was whole blood. These receptors were collected from a male donor in good health. Some clones in this sample may be carry-over from other donors' samples. CDR3s include the opening cysteine and the closing phenylalanine or tryptophan. A D gene is named only where the DNA matches it firmly. Clone size is stated in some rows and not others, as once, few, many or a class when expanded.

CDR3aa,CDR3nt,v_gene,abundance,d_gene,j_gene
CASSGTEDQPQHF,TGTGCCAGCAGTGGGACGGAAGATCAGCCCCAGCATTTT,TRBV2,-,-,TRBJ1-5
CASSVVTSGLSAYNEQFF,TGTGCCAGCAGTGTGGTAACTAGCGGGCTGTCGGCCTACAATGAGCAGTTCTTC,TRBV6-4,-,TRBD2,TRBJ2-1
CASSYSGGAPNEQFF,TGTGCCAGCTCTTATAGCGGGGGGGCCCCCAATGAGCAGTTCTTC,TRBV6-5,-,TRBD2,TRBJ2-1
CASSLLDRSTEAFF,TGTGCCAGCAGCCTCCTGGACAGGTCCACTGAAGCTTTCTTT,TRBV6-5,many,TRBD1,TRBJ1-1
CASSLNGGGYTF,TGTGCCAGCAGCCTAAACGGAGGTGGCTACACCTTC,TRBV5-4,few,-,TRBJ1-2
CASSQEEGRLGNEKLFF,TGCGCCAGCAGCCAAGAAGAGGGGCGCCTGGGTAATGAAAAACTGTTTTTT,TRBV4-1,many,-,TRBJ1-4
CASSANPGQGTGELFF,TGTGCCAGCAGCGCCAACCCCGGACAGGGAACCGGGGAGCTGTTTTTT,TRBV9,few,TRBD1,TRBJ2-2
CASSPVTGGGTEAFF,TGTGCCAGCAGTCCAGTGACAGGGGGCGGGACTGAAGCTTTCTTT,TRBV12-3/TRBV12-4,few,TRBD1,TRBJ1-1
CASSSRVDTQYF,TGTGCCAGCAGCTCTAGGGTTGATACGCAGTATTTT,TRBV2,-,-,TRBJ2-3
CASSQASSGKNNEQFF,TGTGCCAGCAGCCAAGCTTCTAGCGGTAAAAACAATGAGCAGTTCTTC,TRBV14,many,TRBD2,TRBJ2-1
CASSRPPSRILGGYTF,TGTGCCAGCAGCCGCCCCCCGTCCAGGATCCTCGGAGGCTACACCTTC,TRBV6-2/TRBV6-3,few,-,TRBJ1-2
CASATLTGALVLDTQYF,TGTGCCAGCGCGACCCTAACAGGGGCCCTTGTCTTGGATACGCAGTATTTT,TRBV12-3/TRBV12-4,-,TRBD1,TRBJ2-3
CASSTPETGVSEAFF,TGTGCCAGCAGCACCCCCGAGACAGGGGTCTCTGAAGCTTTCTTT,TRBV7-9,-,TRBD1,TRBJ1-1
CASSLGQGANRDQPQHF,TGTGCCAGCAGCTTAGGTCAGGGGGCTAATCGCGATCAGCCCCAGCATTTT,TRBV7-2,-,TRBD1,TRBJ1-5
CAITPGSNQPQHF,TGTGCCATCACCCCAGGGAGTAATCAGCCCCAGCATTTT,TRBV10-3,-,-,TRBJ1-5
CASSQEGITSTDTQYF,TGCGCCAGCAGCCAAGAGGGGATTACTAGCACAGATACGCAGTATTTT,TRBV4-3,few,-,TRBJ2-3
CSAWGVTNEKLFF,TGCAGTGCCTGGGGGGTGACTAATGAAAAACTGTTTTTT,TRBV20-1,many,-,TRBJ1-4
CASSYGQGRNEQYF,TGTGCCAGCAGTTACGGACAGGGAAGGAACGAGCAGTACTTC,TRBV6-5,-,TRBD1,TRBJ2-7
CASSPLGQGLTNEKLFF,TGTGCCAGCTCACCACTGGGACAGGGGCTAACTAATGAAAAACTGTTTTTT,TRBV18,many,TRBD1,TRBJ1-4
CSAGHKENTIYF,TGCAGCGCGGGGCACAAGGAAAACACCATATATTTT,TRBV29-1,many,-,TRBJ1-3
CASSRPTSGVSSYNEQFF,TGTGCCAGCAGCCGACCCACTAGCGGTGTGAGCTCCTACAATGAGCAGTTCTTC,TRBV7-9,few,TRBD2,TRBJ2-1
CASSYGGVAPRTGELFF,TGTGCCAGCAGTTACGGAGGCGTAGCCCCGAGGACCGGGGAGCTGTTTTTT,TRBV6-5,-,-,TRBJ2-2
CSARSRGLAGVVNEQFF,TGCAGTGCTAGGTCAAGGGGACTAGCGGGAGTTGTTAATGAGCAGTTCTTC,TRBV20-1,-,TRBD2,TRBJ2-1
CASSQGQGAGEQYF,TGTGCCAGCAGCCAGGGACAGGGGGCGGGCGAGCAGTACTTC,TRBV7-9,-,TRBD1,TRBJ2-7
CASTPGLETYEQYF,TGCGCCAGCACACCGGGACTAGAAACCTACGAGCAGTACTTC,TRBV10-2,-,TRBD2,TRBJ2-7
CASSYRWRGNQPQHF,TGTGCCAGCAGCTATAGGTGGAGGGGGAATCAGCCCCAGCATTTT,TRBV7-9,many,-,TRBJ1-5
CASSTGTGVSGANVLTF,TGCGCCAGTTCGACCGGGACAGGGGTTAGCGGGGCCAACGTCCTGACTTTC,TRBV10-2,many,TRBD1,TRBJ2-6
CASSLPGAMNYNEQFF,TGTGCCAGCAGTTTGCCAGGGGCTATGAACTACAATGAGCAGTTCTTC,TRBV27,many,-,TRBJ2-1
CASSLGGARTEAFF,TGCGCCAGCAGCTTGGGGGGGGCGCGCACTGAAGCTTTCTTT,TRBV5-1,many,-,TRBJ1-1
CASSQDYRGGETQYF,TGCGCCAGCAGCCAAGATTACAGGGGAGGAGAGACCCAGTACTTC,TRBV4-3,-,-,TRBJ2-5
CASSQEAGGADTEAFF,TGTGCCAGCAGCCAAGAGGCAGGGGGCGCAGACACTGAAGCTTTCTTT,TRBV14,-,TRBD1,TRBJ1-1
CALEGPKNIQYF,TGTGCTTTGGAGGGCCCCAAAAACATTCAGTACTTC,TRBV30,few,-,TRBJ2-4
CSARDRRGGITEAFF,TGCAGTGCTAGAGATAGGCGGGGCGGTATCACTGAAGCTTTCTTT,TRBV20-1,many,-,TRBJ1-1
CASSLQVADTDTQYF,TGCGCCAGCAGCTTGCAGGTGGCGGACACAGATACGCAGTATTTT,TRBV5-1,many,-,TRBJ2-3
CASSFGQYNEQFF,TGTGCCAGCAGCTTTGGCCAGTACAATGAGCAGTTCTTC,TRBV11-1,-,-,TRBJ2-1
CASSLRKGNSPLHF,TGTGCCAGCAGCCTACGAAAGGGGAATTCACCCCTCCACTTT,TRBV6-2/TRBV6-3,many,-,TRBJ1-6
CSARWDSPNYGYTF,TGCAGTGCTAGGTGGGACAGTCCTAACTATGGCTACACCTTC,TRBV20-1,-,TRBD1,TRBJ1-2
CSVEGMTSGDYEQFF,TGCAGCGTTGAAGGGATGACTAGCGGGGATTATGAGCAGTTCTTC,TRBV29-1,many,TRBD2,TRBJ2-1
CASSWAQRDYNEQFF,TGCGCCAGCAGCTGGGCCCAGCGGGACTACAATGAGCAGTTCTTC,TRBV5-1,few,TRBD2,TRBJ2-1
CASSQRGLNEQFF,TGTGCCAGCAGTCAAAGGGGGCTGAATGAGCAGTTCTTC,TRBV5-4,-,TRBD1,TRBJ2-1
CASRAPGPKETQYF,TGTGCCAGCAGAGCCCCGGGACCAAAAGAGACCCAGTACTTC,TRBV7-9,few,-,TRBJ2-5
CASSSGTGRGTEAFF,TGCGCCAGCAGCTCCGGGACAGGGAGGGGGACTGAAGCTTTCTTT,TRBV5-1,many,TRBD1,TRBJ1-1
CASSYTGTPNYGYTF,TGTGCCAGCTCCTATACCGGGACACCTAACTATGGCTACACCTTC,TRBV5-4,many,-,TRBJ1-2
CSVEVDRDYEQYF,TGCAGCGTTGAGGTGGACAGGGACTACGAGCAGTACTTC,TRBV29-1,many,TRBD1,TRBJ2-7
CASSLAGRSGNTIYF,TGTGCCAGCAGTTTAGCCGGACGCTCTGGAAACACCATATATTTT,TRBV27,many,-,TRBJ1-3
CASGPDRATGGELFF,TGTGCTAGTGGTCCCGACAGGGCTACCGGCGGGGAGCTGTTTTTT,TRBV12-5,-,TRBD1,TRBJ2-2
CASTSPDRAKGTEAFF,TGTGCCAGCACATCGCCAGACAGGGCCAAGGGCACTGAAGCTTTCTTT,TRBV6-2/TRBV6-3,few,TRBD1,TRBJ1-1
CASSFLEDFRVNTEAFF,TGTGCCAGCAGTTTCCTAGAGGATTTCAGGGTTAACACTGAAGCTTTCTTT,TRBV28,many,-,TRBJ1-1
CASSYSVVEAVNEQFF,TGTGCCAGCAGTTACAGTGTCGTAGAAGCGGTCAATGAGCAGTTCTTC,TRBV12-3/TRBV12-4,-,-,TRBJ2-1
CASSAWEGALNYGYTF,TGTGCCAGCAGCGCGTGGGAGGGGGCGCTGAACTATGGCTACACCTTC,TRBV7-9,many,TRBD1,TRBJ1-2
CASSQGGGDEAFF,TGTGCCAGCAGCCAAGGGGGAGGCGATGAAGCTTTCTTT,TRBV4-2,-,-,TRBJ1-1
CASSIRGTISYNEQFF,TGTGCCAGTAGTATTCGAGGGACTATCTCCTACAATGAGCAGTTCTTC,TRBV19,-,TRBD2,TRBJ2-1
CASSEVSGSGELFF,TGTGCCAGCAGTGAGGTCTCAGGGAGCGGGGAGCTGTTTTTT,TRBV2,many,-,TRBJ2-2
CASSPLGRSTYSNQPQHF,TGTGCCAGCTCACCACTCGGACGGAGTACATATAGCAATCAGCCCCAGCATTTT,TRBV18,-,-,TRBJ1-5
CASSYRTGGYEQYF,TGTGCCAGCAGTTATCGGACAGGGGGCTACGAGCAGTACTTC,TRBV6-5,-,TRBD1,TRBJ2-7
CASSGDRIQNTQYF,TGTGCCAGCAGTGGCGACAGGATCCAAAATACGCAGTATTTT,TRBV6-2/TRBV6-3,few,-,TRBJ2-3
CASSLSRWGTDLAPLHF,TGTGCCAGCAGTTTATCGAGATGGGGGACAGATTTGGCACCCCTCCACTTT,TRBV27,-,TRBD1,TRBJ1-6
CASSQASGLAGARFSYNEQFF,TGTGCCAGCAGCCAAGCTTCAGGACTAGCGGGGGCCCGGTTCTCCTACAATGAGCAGTTCTTC,TRBV14,few,TRBD2,TRBJ2-1
CASSQLETNTGELFF,TGTGCCAGCAGCCAGCTAGAAACGAACACCGGGGAGCTGTTTTTT,TRBV4-2,many,-,TRBJ2-2
CASSLSRNEQFF,TGCGCCAGCAGCTTGTCCCGGAATGAGCAGTTCTTC,TRBV5-1,few,-,TRBJ2-1